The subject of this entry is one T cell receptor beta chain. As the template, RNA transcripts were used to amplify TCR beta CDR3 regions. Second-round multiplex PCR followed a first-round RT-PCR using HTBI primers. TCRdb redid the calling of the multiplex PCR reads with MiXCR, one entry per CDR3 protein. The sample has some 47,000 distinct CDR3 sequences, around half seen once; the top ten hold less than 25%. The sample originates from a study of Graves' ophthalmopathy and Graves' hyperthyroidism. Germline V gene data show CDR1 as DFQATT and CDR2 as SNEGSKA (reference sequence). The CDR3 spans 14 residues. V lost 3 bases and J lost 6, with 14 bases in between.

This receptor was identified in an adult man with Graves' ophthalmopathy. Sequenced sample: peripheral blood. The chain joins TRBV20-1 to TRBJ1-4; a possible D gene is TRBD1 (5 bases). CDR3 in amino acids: CSASAGGGDEKLFF. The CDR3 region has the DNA TGCAGTGCTAGTGCGGGGGGAGGAGATGAAAAACTGTTTTTT.